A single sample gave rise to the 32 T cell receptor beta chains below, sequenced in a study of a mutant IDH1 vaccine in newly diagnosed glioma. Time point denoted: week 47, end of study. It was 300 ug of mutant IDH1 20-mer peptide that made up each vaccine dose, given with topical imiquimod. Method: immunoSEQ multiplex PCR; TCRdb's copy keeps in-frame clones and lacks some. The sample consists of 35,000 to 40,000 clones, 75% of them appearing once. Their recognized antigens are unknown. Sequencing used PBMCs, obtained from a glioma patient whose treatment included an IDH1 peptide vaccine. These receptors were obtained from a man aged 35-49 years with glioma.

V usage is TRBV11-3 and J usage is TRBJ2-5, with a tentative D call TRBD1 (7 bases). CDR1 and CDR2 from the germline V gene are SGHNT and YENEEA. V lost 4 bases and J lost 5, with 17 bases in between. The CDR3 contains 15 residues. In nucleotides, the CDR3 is TGTGCCAGCAGCTCCCCCGGCAGGGGGGCGGAGACCCAGTACTTC. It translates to CASSSPGRGAETQYF.

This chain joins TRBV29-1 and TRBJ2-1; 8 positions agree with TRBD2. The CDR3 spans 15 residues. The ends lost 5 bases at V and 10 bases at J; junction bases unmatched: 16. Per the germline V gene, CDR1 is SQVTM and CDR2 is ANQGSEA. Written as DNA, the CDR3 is TGCAGCGTTTCCCTGCTGGGGACTAGGGGAGGGGAGCAGTTCTTC. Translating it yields CSVSLLGTRGGEQFF.

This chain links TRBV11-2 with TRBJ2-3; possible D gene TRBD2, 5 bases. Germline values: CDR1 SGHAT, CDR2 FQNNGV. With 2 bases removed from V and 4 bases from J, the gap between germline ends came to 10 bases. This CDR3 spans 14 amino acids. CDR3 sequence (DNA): TGTGCCAGCAGCTTATTGTCTAGCTCAGATACGCAGTATTTT. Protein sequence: CASSLLSSSDTQYF.

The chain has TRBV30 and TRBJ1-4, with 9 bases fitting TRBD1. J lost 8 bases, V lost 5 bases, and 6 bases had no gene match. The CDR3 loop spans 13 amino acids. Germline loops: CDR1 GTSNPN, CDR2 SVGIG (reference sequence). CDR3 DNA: TGTGCCTGGGGACAGGGGAGGGACGAAAAACTGTTTTTT. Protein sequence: CAWGQGRDEKLFF.

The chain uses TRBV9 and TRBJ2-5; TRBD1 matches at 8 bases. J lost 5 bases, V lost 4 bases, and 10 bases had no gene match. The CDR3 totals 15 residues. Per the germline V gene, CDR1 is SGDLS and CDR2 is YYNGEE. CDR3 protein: CASSTRQGLGETQYF. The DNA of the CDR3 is TGTGCCAGCAGCACCCGACAGGGGTTAGGGGAGACCCAGTACTTC.

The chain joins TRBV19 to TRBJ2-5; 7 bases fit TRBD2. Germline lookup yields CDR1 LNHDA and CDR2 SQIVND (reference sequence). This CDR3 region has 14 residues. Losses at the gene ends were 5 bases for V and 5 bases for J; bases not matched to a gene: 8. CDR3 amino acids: CASSLDGSGETQYF. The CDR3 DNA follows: TGTGCCAGTAGTCTGGACGGTAGCGGGGAGACCCAGTACTTC.

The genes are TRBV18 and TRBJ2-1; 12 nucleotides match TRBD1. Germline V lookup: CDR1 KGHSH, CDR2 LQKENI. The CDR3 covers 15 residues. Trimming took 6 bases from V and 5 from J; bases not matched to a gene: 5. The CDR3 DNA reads TGTGCCAGCTCCAAGGGACAGGGGGCCAACAATGAGCAGTTCTTC. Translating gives CASSKGQGANNEQFF.

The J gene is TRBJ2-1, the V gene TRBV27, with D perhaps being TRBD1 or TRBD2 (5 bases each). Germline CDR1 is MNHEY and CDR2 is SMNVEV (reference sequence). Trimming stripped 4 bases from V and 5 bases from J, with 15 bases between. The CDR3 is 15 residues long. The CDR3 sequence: CASSSPGTPNNEQFF. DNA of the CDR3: TGTGCCAGCAGTTCCCCCGGGACGCCCAACAATGAGCAGTTCTTC.

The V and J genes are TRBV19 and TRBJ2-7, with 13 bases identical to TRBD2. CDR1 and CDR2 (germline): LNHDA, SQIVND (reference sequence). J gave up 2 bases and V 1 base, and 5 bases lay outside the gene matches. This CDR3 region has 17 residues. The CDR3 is CASSIARTSGSTYEQYF. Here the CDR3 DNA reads TGTGCCAGTAGTATAGCAAGGACTAGCGGGAGCACCTACGAGCAGTACTTC.

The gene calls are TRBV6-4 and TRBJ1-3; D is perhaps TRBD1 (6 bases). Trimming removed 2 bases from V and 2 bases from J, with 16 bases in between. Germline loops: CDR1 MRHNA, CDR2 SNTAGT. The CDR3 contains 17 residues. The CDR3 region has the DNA TGTGCCAGCAGTGACCCTCAAGGGGGAAAAACTGGAAACACCATATATTTT. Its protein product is CASSDPQGGKTGNTIYF.

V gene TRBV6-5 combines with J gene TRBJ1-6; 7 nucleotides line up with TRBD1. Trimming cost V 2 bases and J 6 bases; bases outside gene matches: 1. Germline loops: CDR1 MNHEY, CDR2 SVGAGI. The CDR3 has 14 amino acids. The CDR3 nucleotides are TGTGCCAGCAGTTACAGGGGGCTTAATTCACCCCTCCACTTT. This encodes CASSYRGLNSPLHF.

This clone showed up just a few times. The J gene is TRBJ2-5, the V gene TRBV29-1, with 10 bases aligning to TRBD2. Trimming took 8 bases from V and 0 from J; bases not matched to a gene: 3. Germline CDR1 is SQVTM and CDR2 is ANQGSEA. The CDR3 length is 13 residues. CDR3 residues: CSMTSGYQETQYF. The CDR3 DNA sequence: TGCAGCATGACTAGCGGGTACCAAGAGACCCAGTACTTC.

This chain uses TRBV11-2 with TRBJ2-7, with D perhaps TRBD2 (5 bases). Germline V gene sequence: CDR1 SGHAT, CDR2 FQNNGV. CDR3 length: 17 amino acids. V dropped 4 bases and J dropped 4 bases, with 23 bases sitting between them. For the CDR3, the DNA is TGTGCCAGCAGCTCAACTTTGGCAGCGGCGCGACCTTACGAGCAGTACGTC. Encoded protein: CASSSTLAAARPYEQYV.

CDR3 residues: CASSMRGVQETQYF. The CDR3 DNA reads TGTGCCAGCAGCATGAGGGGCGTTCAAGAGACCCAGTACTTC. V and J are TRBV7-9 and TRBJ2-5; either TRBD1 or TRBD2 may supply D (5 bases each). The CDR3 sequence is 14 residues long. The ends were cut back, 5 bases at V and 2 bases at J, with 12 bases in the middle. Looked up from germline, CDR1 is SEHNR and CDR2 is FQNEAQ (reference sequence).

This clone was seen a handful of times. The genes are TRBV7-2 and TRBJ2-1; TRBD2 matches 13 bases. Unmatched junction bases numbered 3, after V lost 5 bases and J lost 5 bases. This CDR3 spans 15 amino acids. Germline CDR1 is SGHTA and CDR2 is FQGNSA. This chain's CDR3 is CASSGTSGTNNEQFF. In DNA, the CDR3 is TGTGCCAGCAGCGGGACTAGCGGGACTAACAATGAGCAGTTCTTC.

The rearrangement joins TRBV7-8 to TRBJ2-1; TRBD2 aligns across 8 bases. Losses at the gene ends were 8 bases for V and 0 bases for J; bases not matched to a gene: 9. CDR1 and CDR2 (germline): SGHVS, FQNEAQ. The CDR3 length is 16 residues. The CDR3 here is CASGLAGASSYNEQFF. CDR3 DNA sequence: TGTGCCAGCGGGCTAGCGGGCGCTAGCTCCTACAATGAGCAGTTCTTC.

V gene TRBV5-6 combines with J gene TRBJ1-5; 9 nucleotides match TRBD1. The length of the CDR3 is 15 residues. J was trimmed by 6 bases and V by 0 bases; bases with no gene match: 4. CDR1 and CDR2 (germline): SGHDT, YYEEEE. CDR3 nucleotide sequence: TGTGCCAGCAGCTTGGCCGGGACAGGGATTCAGCCCCAGCATTTT. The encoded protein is CASSLAGTGIQPQHF.

The CDR3 bases are TGTGCCAGCAGCTCAGGAGGGCAGGGTACGCAGTATTTT. Translated, it gives CASSSGGQGTQYF. The chain combines TRBV11-2 with TRBJ2-3, with a weak D call TRBD2 (6 bases). Trimming left V 4 bases short and J 8 bases short, with 13 bases between. This CDR3 has 13 residues. CDR1 is SGHAT and CDR2 is FQNNGV in the germline V gene. Filled out from reference TRBV11-2 and TRBJ2-3, the complete variable domain reads EAGVAQSPRYKIIEKRQSVAFWCNPISGHATLYWYQQILGQGPKLLIQFQNNGVVDDSQLPKDRFSAERLKGVDSTLKIQPAKLEDSAVYLCASSSGGQGTQYFGPGTRLTVL.

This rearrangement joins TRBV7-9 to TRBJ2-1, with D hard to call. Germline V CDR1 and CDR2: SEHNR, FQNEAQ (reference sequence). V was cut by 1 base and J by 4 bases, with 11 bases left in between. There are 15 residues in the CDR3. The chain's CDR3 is CASSLGNRLYNEQFF. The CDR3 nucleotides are TGTGCCAGCAGCTTAGGGAATAGATTATACAATGAGCAGTTCTTC.

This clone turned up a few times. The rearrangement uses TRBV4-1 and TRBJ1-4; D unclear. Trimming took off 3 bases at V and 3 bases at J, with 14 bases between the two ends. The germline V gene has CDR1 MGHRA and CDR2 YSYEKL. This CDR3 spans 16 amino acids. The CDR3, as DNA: TGCGCCAGCAGCCACTCCCTGGCGTTATCTAATGAAAAACTGTTTTTT. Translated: CASSHSLALSNEKLFF.

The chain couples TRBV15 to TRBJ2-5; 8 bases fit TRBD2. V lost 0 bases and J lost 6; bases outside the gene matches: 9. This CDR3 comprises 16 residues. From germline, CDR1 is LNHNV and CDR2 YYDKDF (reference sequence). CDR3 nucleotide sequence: TGTGCCACCAGCAGAGATAGGAGCGGGAGTCTGCAGACCCAGTACTTC. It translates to CATSRDRSGSLQTQYF.

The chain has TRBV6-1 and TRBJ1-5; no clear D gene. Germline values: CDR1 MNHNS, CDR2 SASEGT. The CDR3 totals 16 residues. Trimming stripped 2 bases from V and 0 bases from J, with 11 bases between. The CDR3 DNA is TGTGCCAGCAGTGAATCGGCGGCAGTTAGCAATCAGCCCCAGCATTTT. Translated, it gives CASSESAAVSNQPQHF.

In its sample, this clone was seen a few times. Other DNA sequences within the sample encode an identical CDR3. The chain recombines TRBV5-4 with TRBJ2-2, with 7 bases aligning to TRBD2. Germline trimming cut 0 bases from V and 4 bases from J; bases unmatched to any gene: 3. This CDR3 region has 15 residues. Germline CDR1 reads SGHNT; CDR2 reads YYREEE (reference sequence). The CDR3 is CASSLGAGPTGELFF. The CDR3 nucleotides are TGTGCCAGCAGCTTGGGAGCGGGGCCCACCGGGGAGCTGTTTTTT.

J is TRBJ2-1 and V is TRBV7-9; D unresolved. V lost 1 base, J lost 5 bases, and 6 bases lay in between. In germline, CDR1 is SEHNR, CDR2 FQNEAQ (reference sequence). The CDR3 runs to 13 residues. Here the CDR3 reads CASSLGLNNEQFF. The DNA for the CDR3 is TGTGCCAGCAGCTTAGGGTTAAACAATGAGCAGTTCTTC.

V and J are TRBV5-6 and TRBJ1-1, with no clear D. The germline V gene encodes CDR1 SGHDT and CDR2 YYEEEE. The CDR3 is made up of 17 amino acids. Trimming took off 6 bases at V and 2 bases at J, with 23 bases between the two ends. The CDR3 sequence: CASTSTKGGNLNTEAFF. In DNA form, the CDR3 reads TGTGCCAGCACCTCTACGAAGGGCGGGAATCTCAACACTGAAGCTTTCTTT.

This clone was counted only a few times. In DNA, the CDR3 is TGCGCCAGCAGCTGGAGGGATGAGCAGTTCTTC. This encodes CASSWRDEQFF. The chain carries TRBV5-1 and TRBJ2-1, with a weak D call TRBD2 (6 bases). V lost 3 bases to trimming and J lost 8 bases, with 6 bases between them. The CDR3 is 11 residues long. Germline V CDR1 and CDR2: SGHRS, YFSETQ.

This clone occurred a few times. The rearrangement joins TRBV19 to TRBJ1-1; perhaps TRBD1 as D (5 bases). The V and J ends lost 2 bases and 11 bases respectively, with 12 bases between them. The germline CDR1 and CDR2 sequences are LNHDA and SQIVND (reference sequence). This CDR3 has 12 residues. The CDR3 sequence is CASSINDRGAFF. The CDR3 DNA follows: TGTGCCAGTAGTATAAACGACCGGGGGGCTTTCTTT. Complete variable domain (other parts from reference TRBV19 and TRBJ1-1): DGGITQSPKYLFRKEGQNVTLSCEQNLNHDAMYWYRQDPGQGLRLIYYSQIVNDFQKGDIAEGYSVSREKKESFPLTVTSAQKNPTAFYLCASSINDRGAFFGQGTRLTVV.

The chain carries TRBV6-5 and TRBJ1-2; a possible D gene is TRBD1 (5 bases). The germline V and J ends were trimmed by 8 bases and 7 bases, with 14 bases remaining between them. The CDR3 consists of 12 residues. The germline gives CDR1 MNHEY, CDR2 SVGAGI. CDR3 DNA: TGTGCCAGCTATGGGGGAGCGAGTGGCTACACCTTC. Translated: CASYGGASGYTF.

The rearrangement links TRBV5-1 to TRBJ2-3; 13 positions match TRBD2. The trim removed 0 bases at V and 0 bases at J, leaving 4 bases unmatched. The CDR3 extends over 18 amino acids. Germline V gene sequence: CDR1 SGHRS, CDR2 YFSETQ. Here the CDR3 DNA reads TGCGCCAGCAGCTTGGTCGGGACTAGCGGGACTAGCACAGATACGCAGTATTTT. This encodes CASSLVGTSGTSTDTQYF. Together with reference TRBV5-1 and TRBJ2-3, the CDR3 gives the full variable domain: KAGVTQTPRYLIKTRGQQVTLSCSPISGHRSVSWYQQTPGQGLQFLFEYFSETQRNKGNFPGRFSGRQFSNSRSEMNVSTLELGDSALYLCASSLVGTSGTSTDTQYFGPGTRLTVL.

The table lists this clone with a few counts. CDR3 nucleotides: TGTGCCAGCAGTGAAGGCCGGGAGTGGGAGCAGTACTTC. Its protein product is CASSEGREWEQYF. V is TRBV2 and J is TRBJ2-7; tentatively, D is TRBD2 (6 bases). With 1 base removed from V and 7 bases from J, the gap between germline ends came to 11 bases. CDR3 length equals 13 residues. The V gene's germline CDR1 is SNHLY and CDR2 FYNNEI.

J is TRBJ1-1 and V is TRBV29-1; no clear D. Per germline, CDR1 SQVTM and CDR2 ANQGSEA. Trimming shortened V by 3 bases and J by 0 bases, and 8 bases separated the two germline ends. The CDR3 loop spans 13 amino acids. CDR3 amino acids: CSVERPLNTEAFF. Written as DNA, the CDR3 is TGCAGCGTTGAGAGGCCATTGAACACTGAAGCTTTCTTT.

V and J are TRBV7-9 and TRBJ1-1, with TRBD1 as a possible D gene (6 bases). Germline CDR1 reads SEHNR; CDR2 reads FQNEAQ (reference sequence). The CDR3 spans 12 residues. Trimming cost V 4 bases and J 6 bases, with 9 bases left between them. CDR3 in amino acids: CASSYGQSEAFF. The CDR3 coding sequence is TGTGCCAGCAGCTACGGACAGTCTGAAGCTTTCTTT.